One sample yielded the 12 T cell receptor beta chains listed below, sequenced in a study of technical replicates of blood from a handful of donors. Here immunoSEQ multiplex PCR was the method, and the copy in TCRdb shows in-frame clones only, minus some. The sample includes about 82,000 clones, roughly 94% of them seen just once. Material: T cells isolated from PBMCs. Every receptor here comes from a human donor in good health.

The chain carries TRBV6-1 and TRBJ2-7; a possible D gene is TRBD2 (6 bases). Germline lookup yields CDR1 MNHNS and CDR2 SASEGT. Trimming cost V 11 bases and J 3 bases, with 11 bases left between them. The CDR3 is 11 residues long. CDR3 nucleotides: TGTGCCTCAATGGGAGGCTACGAGCAGTACTTC. Translating it yields CASMGGYEQYF.

The DNA of the CDR3 is TGTGCCATCAGTCGGATTAGCGGGAGCGTAGATACGCAGTATTTT. The encoded protein is CAISRISGSVDTQYF. V gene TRBV10-3 combines with J gene TRBJ2-3; TRBD2 aligns across 9 bases. This CDR3 comprises 15 residues. V lost 5 bases to trimming and J lost 5 bases; unmatched junction nucleotides: 8. Germline V gene sequence: CDR1 ENHRY, CDR2 SYGVKD.

The chain has TRBV25-1 and TRBJ2-3, with D tentatively TRBD1 (6 bases). The CDR3 loop spans 15 amino acids. The germline CDR1 and CDR2 sequences are MGHDK and SYGVNS. V was pared by 0 bases and J by 6 bases, with 13 bases between. The CDR3 region has the DNA TGTGCCAGCAGTGAATATCAGGGGACGGCGGATACGCAGTATTTT. This encodes CASSEYQGTADTQYF.

The chain couples TRBV10-3 to TRBJ1-1; D uncertain. The V end lost 5 bases, the J end lost 3 bases, and 10 bases lay between the germline ends. The germline V gene encodes CDR1 ENHRY and CDR2 SYGVKD. There are 13 residues in the CDR3. The chain's CDR3 is CAISTESYTEAFF. CDR3 coding DNA: TGTGCCATCAGTACCGAGTCTTACACTGAAGCTTTCTTT.

The chain couples TRBV19 to TRBJ1-1, with 11 bases that match TRBD1. V shed 3 bases, J shed 4 bases, and the junction held 4 bases outside the gene matches. CDR1 is LNHDA, CDR2 SQIVND, per germline (reference sequence). The CDR3 has 15 residues. The CDR3 DNA reads as TGTGCCAGTAGTATTGGGGACAGGGGGAGCACTGAAGCTTTCTTT. Protein: CASSIGDRGSTEAFF.

The chain has TRBV9 and TRBJ2-3; TRBD2 might be the D (5 bases). The germline V gene encodes CDR1 SGDLS and CDR2 YYNGEE. The CDR3 contains 16 residues. The ends were cut back, 0 bases at V and 2 bases at J, with 13 bases in the middle. This CDR3 is CASSVARETPTDTQYF. The CDR3 nucleotides are TGTGCCAGCAGCGTAGCAAGGGAGACCCCCACAGATACGCAGTATTTT.

This clone was recorded many times. V is TRBV10-1 and J is TRBJ2-7, with D perhaps matching TRBD2 (5 bases). The CDR3 runs 17 residues. V lost 0 bases, J lost 5 bases, and 20 bases lay in between. In germline, CDR1 is WNHNN, CDR2 SYGVQD (reference sequence). In DNA form, the CDR3 reads TGCGCCAGCAGTGAGTCGAGCTTTGGTTCAGGAGGAAACGAGCAGTACTTC. Translating gives CASSESSFGSGGNEQYF.

The chain uses TRBV7-8 and TRBJ1-4; D gene ambiguous. Germline V gives CDR1 SGHVS, CDR2 FQNEAQ. The germline V and J ends were trimmed by 2 bases and 2 bases, with 12 bases remaining between them. The CDR3 has 16 amino acids. The DNA of the CDR3 is TGTGCCAGCAGCTTAATCGGAGGGATGACTAATGAAAAACTGTTTTTT. This sequence encodes CASSLIGGMTNEKLFF.

CDR3 sequence (DNA): TGCGCCAGCAGCTTATATAAACTAGCGGGAGGGAGTGAGCAGTTCTTC. This encodes CASSLYKLAGGSEQFF. The chain couples TRBV5-1 to TRBJ2-1; TRBD2 matches 13 bases. The CDR3 extends over 16 amino acids. Germline V CDR1 and CDR2: SGHRS, YFSETQ. After removal of 2 bases from V and 9 bases from J, the junction contained 8 bases not matched to a gene. The complete variable domain, with remaining parts taken from reference TRBV5-1 and TRBJ2-1, reads KAGVTQTPRYLIKTRGQQVTLSCSPISGHRSVSWYQQTPGQGLQFLFEYFSETQRNKGNFPGRFSGRQFSNSRSEMNVSTLELGDSALYLCASSLYKLAGGSEQFFGPGTRLTVL.

The chain employs TRBV1 and TRBJ2-7; the table calls TRBD2, which could not be checked here. TRBV1 is termed a pseudogene. The CDR3 covers 12 residues. The DNA of the CDR3 is TGCACCAGCAGCCCCGGAGAGGGCGAGCAGTACTTC. Translating it yields CTSSPGEGEQYF.

V is TRBV7-2 and J is TRBJ2-1; the D gene is possibly TRBD2 (6 bases). Per germline, CDR1 SGHTA and CDR2 FQGNSA. Trimming shortened V by 6 bases and J by 1 base, and 16 bases separated the two germline ends. The CDR3 spans 16 residues. CDR3 sequence reads: CASSPGGITSYNEQFF. The CDR3 nucleotides are TGTGCCAGCAGTCCCGGGGGAATTACTTCCTACAATGAGCAGTTCTTC.

This chain connects TRBV7-9 to TRBJ2-1, with a weak D call TRBD2 (6 bases). The CDR3 is 16 amino acids. V lost 5 bases, J lost 2 bases, and 16 bases lay in between. Germline V gene data show CDR1 as SEHNR and CDR2 as FQNEAQ (reference sequence). The CDR3 loop is CASSHPRGGPYNEQFF. The CDR3 DNA reads TGTGCCAGCAGCCACCCAAGGGGAGGCCCCTACAATGAGCAGTTCTTC.